These 8 T cell receptor beta chains originate from one sample sequenced in a study of blood T cell repertoires in COVID-19. Using immunoSEQ multiplex PCR, the repertoire was profiled, and TCRdb retains in-frame clones only, with some absent. Of 150,000 to 200,000 clones listed, about 80% are singletons. The specimen sequenced was peripheral blood. The source of these receptors is a human donor with acute or convalescent COVID-19. The donor label of this sample is uncertain.

V is TRBV5-1 and J is TRBJ1-6, with D possibly TRBD1 on 5 matching bases. The V and J ends lost 4 bases and 8 bases respectively, with 28 bases between them. The CDR3 totals 19 residues. Germline CDR1 is SGHRS and CDR2 is YFSETQ. CDR3 nucleotide sequence: TGCGCCAGCAGCCTGGCGGGGGAGCCTCGCGCTTTTTCTCATTCACCCCTCCACTTT. Amino acids: CASSLAGEPRAFSHSPLHF.

The chain couples TRBV19 to TRBJ2-2; weak D call: TRBD1 (5 bases). The V end was cut by 3 bases, the J end by 5 bases, with 10 bases between. Per germline, CDR1 LNHDA and CDR2 SQIVND (reference sequence). The CDR3 extends over 14 amino acids. The DNA for the CDR3 is TGTGCCAGTAGTATGCAGGGAAGAACCGGGGAGCTGTTTTTT. Its protein product is CASSMQGRTGELFF.

This clone was counted ten times or more. This rearrangement joins TRBV4-1 to TRBJ1-4; TRBD1 might be the D (6 bases). The V and J ends lost 5 bases and 4 bases respectively, with 17 bases between them. CDR1 MGHRA and CDR2 YSYEKL come from the germline V gene. The length of the CDR3 is 16 residues. The DNA for the CDR3 is TGCGCCAGCAGCTCAGGGGTGAGAGCTGGTAATGAAAAACTGTTTTTT. Protein product: CASSSGVRAGNEKLFF.

The chain is built from TRBV14 and TRBJ2-7; weak D call: TRBD1 (7 bases). In germline, CDR1 is SGHDN, CDR2 FVKESK. V was trimmed by 2 bases and J by 3 bases, leaving 14 bases between them. The CDR3 covers 15 residues. CDR3 amino acids: CASSQRGDSYYEQYF. CDR3 nucleotides: TGTGCCAGCAGCCAAAGGGGGGACAGTTACTACGAGCAGTACTTC.

The chain has TRBV19 and TRBJ2-5; 8 nucleotides align to TRBD2. V shed 6 bases, J shed 4 bases, and the junction held 4 bases outside the gene matches. CDR1 and CDR2 from the germline V gene are LNHDA and SQIVND (reference sequence). This CDR3 comprises 13 residues. The CDR3 region is CASSGRAGETQYF. In DNA form, the CDR3 reads TGTGCCAGTAGCGGGAGGGCCGGAGAGACCCAGTACTTC.

This clone has a handful of counts. For the CDR3, the DNA is TGCAGCGCCGTCGGTGCAGGGGTGTTTTCCGAAGCTTTCTTT. The encoded protein is CSAVGAGVFSEAFF. The chain has TRBV29-1 and TRBJ1-1; D may be TRBD1 (6 bases). The CDR3 is 14 residues long. CDR1 is SQVTM, CDR2 ANQGSEA, per germline. V was cut by 7 bases and J by 8 bases, with 23 bases left in between.

This clone was found once. The V call is TRBV5-4, the J call TRBJ2-2; perhaps TRBD1 as D (6 bases). Germline CDR1 SGHNT, CDR2 YYREEE (reference sequence). Trimming shortened V by 3 bases and J by 1 base, and 13 bases separated the two germline ends. This CDR3 contains 16 residues. The CDR3 DNA reads as TGTGCCAGCAGCTCCGGACAGAAACTGAACACCGGGGAGCTGTTTTTT. It translates to CASSSGQKLNTGELFF.

CDR3 coding DNA: TGTGCCAGCAGTTACTCCCTCGGGTCAGCGAACACTGAAGCTTTCTTT. Residues: CASSYSLGSANTEAFF. The chain joins TRBV6-5 to TRBJ1-1, with no clear D. V lost 0 bases and J 1 base, leaving 12 bases between the germline ends. Germline CDR1 and CDR2: MNHEY and SVGAGI. The CDR3 contains 16 residues.